This T cell receptor (beta chain) originates from a study of blood T cell repertoires in COVID-19. Sequencing was performed with immunoSEQ multiplex PCR; in TCRdb, only in-frame clones are kept and a portion is missing. The profile shows hundreds of thousands of clones, 87% of them singletons. Per the germline V gene, CDR1 is KGHDR and CDR2 is SFDVKD. The CDR3 contains 14 residues. Trimming pared 9 bases from V and 5 bases from J, leaving 18 bases between. Sequencing used PBMCs or T cells enriched from blood (not recorded which). This chain joins TRBV24-1 and TRBJ1-1; maybe TRBD1 (6 bases). The TCR sequence derives from a woman aged 40-49 years who had recovered from COVID-19. This CDR3 is CATRLYKGGTEAFF. The CDR3 region has the DNA TGTGCCACCCGACTCTACAAAGGGGGTACTGAAGCTTTCTTT.